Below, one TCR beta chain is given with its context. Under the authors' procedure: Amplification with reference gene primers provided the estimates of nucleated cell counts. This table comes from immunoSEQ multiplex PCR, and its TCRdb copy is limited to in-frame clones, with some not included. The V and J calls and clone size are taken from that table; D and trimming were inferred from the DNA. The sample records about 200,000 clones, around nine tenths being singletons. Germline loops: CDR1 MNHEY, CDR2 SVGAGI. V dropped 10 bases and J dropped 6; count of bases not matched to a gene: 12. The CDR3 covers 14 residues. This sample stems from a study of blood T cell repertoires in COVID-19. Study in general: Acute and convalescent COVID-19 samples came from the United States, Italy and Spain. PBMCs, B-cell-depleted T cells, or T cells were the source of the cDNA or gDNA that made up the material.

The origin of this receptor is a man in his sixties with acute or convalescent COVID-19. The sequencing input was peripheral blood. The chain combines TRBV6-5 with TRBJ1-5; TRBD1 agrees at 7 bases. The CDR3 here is CATGGPAGGQPQHF. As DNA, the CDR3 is TGTGCCACGGGGGGGCCCGCAGGGGGTCAGCCCCAGCATTTT.